The rows below give T cell receptor beta chains drawn from one sample of a study of patients and donors after allogeneic stem cell transplantation. Using its own MiXCR run on the RT-PCR reads, TCRdb lists one record per CDR3 protein. Of approximately 98,000 distinct CDR3 sequences in the sample, over 30% were seen once. Material: blood, either unsorted or a sorted T cell fraction (not recorded which). These receptors were collected from a human donor who was either an allogeneic HSCT recipient or a stem cell or donor lymphocyte infusion donor (not recorded which). It is not recorded whose cells these are; they may come from a transplant donor. Each CDR3 is given with its conserved first and last residue. The order of the fields is J gene, CDR3 length, clone size, D gene, V gene, CDR3 DNA, CDR3 protein. D genes are given only for firm matches. Clone size, where shown, is once, few, many, or a class for clones that have expanded.

>TRBJ2-1|12|NA|NA|TRBV11-2
TGTGCCAGCGGTCAGTTAAAGAATGAGCAGTTCTTC
CASGQLKNEQFF
>TRBJ2-1|13|once|TRBD2|TRBV20-1
TGCAGTGCTAGTCTAGCGGGACCCAATGAGCAGTTCTTC
CSASLAGPNEQFF
>TRBJ1-6|14|many|TRBD1|TRBV5-1
TGCGCCAGCAGCTGGGACAGGGGGGATTCACCCCTCCACTTT
CASSWDRGDSPLHF
>TRBJ1-1|14|NA|NA|TRBV7-2
TGTGCCAGCAGCTTCCGGGCCCGGGGGTTGACAGCTTTCTTT
CASSFRARGLTAFF
>TRBJ2-1|14|NA|NA|TRBV12-3/TRBV12-4
TGTGCCAGCAGTTTAGACTGGGCGGTCAATGAGCAGTTCTTC
CASSLDWAVNEQFF
>TRBJ2-6|13|NA|NA|TRBV30
TGTGGACTGGGGCCTGGCGGGGCCAACGTCCTGACTTTC
CGLGPGGANVLTF
>TRBJ2-2|15|NA|NA|TRBV6-5
TGTGCCAGCAGTCCGAATGGGATTGGTACCGGGGAGCTGTTTTTT
CASSPNGIGTGELFF
>TRBJ2-7|12|NA|NA|TRBV5-4
TGTGCCAGCAGCCGACCATTACACGAGCAGTACTTC
CASSRPLHEQYF
>TRBJ1-1|16|few|NA|TRBV7-2
TGTGCCAGCAGCTTAGTAAGGGGGAGGTTGAACACTGAAGCTTTCTTT
CASSLVRGRLNTEAFF
>TRBJ2-1|16|NA|NA|TRBV12-3/TRBV12-4
TGTGCCAGCAGTTTCTACAGGGAACCCCCCTACAATGAGCAGTTCTTC
CASSFYREPPYNEQFF
>TRBJ2-1|16|few|NA|TRBV12-3/TRBV12-4
TGTGCCAGCGACCACCCGGACAGTTCCTCCTACAATGAGCAGTTCTTC
CASDHPDSSSYNEQFF
>TRBJ1-2|17|NA|NA|TRBV7-9
TGTGCCAGCAGCCGCAGTGATTCGGGACACAACTACTATGGCTACACCTTC
CASSRSDSGHNYYGYTF
>TRBJ1-1|14|few|TRBD1|TRBV28
TGTGCCAGCAGCTTGACAGGGATCAACACTGAAGCTTTCTTT
CASSLTGINTEAFF
>TRBJ1-2|13|NA|NA|TRBV7-2
TGTGCCAGCAGCTTAAGGAGGGGGTTAGGCTACACCTTC
CASSLRRGLGYTF
>TRBJ1-5|13|few|NA|TRBV21-1
TGTGCCAGCAGCAACCCCGAAAAACAGCCCCAGCATTTT
CASSNPEKQPQHF
>TRBJ1-6|14|few|NA|TRBV7-2
TGTGCCAGCAGAACGGGACAAGTAAATTCACCCCTCCACTTT
CASRTGQVNSPLHF
>TRBJ2-1|19|NA|TRBD2|TRBV20-1
TGCAGTGCTCGATCCGGGACTAGCGGGAGGACGAGCTCCTACAATGAGCAGTTCTTC
CSARSGTSGRTSSYNEQFF
>TRBJ2-2|14|few|TRBD2|TRBV4-3
TGCGCCAGCAGGAAGCGGGAGGGAGGCGGGGAGCTGTTTTTT
CASRKREGGGELFF
>TRBJ1-1|14|few|NA|TRBV5-1
TGCGCCACCAGCGAATTCGGGGTAGACACTGAAGCTTTCTTT
CATSEFGVDTEAFF
>TRBJ1-5|14|NA|NA|TRBV7-9
TGTGCCAGCAGCTCCAGGACAGACAATCAGCCCCAGCATTTT
CASSSRTDNQPQHF
>TRBJ2-5|15|NA|TRBD2|TRBV7-2
TGTGCCAGCAGCTTAGAGGCTAGCGGGCAAGAGACCCAGTACTTC
CASSLEASGQETQYF
>TRBJ2-7|12|NA|NA|TRBV29-1
TGCAGCGTTGAAAGCGGAACCTACGAGCAGTACTTC
CSVESGTYEQYF
>TRBJ2-1|15|few|TRBD2|TRBV12-3/TRBV12-4
TGTGCCAGCAGTTTTCGGACTAGCGGGACCAATGAGCAGTTCTTC
CASSFRTSGTNEQFF
>TRBJ1-5|14|few|TRBD1|TRBV6-6
TGTGCCAGCAGTTTGGGACAGAGCAATCAGCCCCAGCATTTT
CASSLGQSNQPQHF
>TRBJ1-5|16|NA|TRBD1|TRBV5-1
TGCGCCAGCAGCTGGGGGGACAGGGACAGCAATCAGCCCCAGCATTTT
CASSWGDRDSNQPQHF